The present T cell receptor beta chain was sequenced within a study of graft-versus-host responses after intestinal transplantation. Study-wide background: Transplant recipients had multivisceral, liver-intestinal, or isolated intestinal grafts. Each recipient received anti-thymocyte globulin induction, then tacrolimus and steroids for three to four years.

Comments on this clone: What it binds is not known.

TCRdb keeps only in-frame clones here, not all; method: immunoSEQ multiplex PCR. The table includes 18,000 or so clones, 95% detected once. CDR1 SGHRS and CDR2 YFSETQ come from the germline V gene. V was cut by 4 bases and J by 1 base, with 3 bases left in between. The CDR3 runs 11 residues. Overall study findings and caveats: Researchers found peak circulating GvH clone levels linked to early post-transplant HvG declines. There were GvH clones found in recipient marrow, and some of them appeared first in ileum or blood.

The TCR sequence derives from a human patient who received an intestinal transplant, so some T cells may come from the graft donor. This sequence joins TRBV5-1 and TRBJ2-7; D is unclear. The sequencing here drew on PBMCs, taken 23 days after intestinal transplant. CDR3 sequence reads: CASSSSYEQYF. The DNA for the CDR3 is TGCGCCAGCAGCAGTTCCTACGAGCAGTACTTC.